This record covers a single T cell receptor beta chain. Its specificity is not known. Treatment denoted: roughly 20 received Ad26.COV2.S at low or high dose, single or two shots; about 5 received placebo; per-sample allocation not given. The samples were gathered on day 63 after the first injection of vaccine or placebo. V lost 5 bases to trimming and J lost 8 bases; unmatched junction nucleotides: 6. This CDR3 is built from 15 residues. CDR1 is MNHEY and CDR2 is SMNVEV in the germline V gene (reference sequence). The sample comes from a study of Ad26.COV2.S vaccination and SARS-CoV-2 variants. For the study at large: Vaccine-arm donor from the placebo-controlled COV1001 Ad26.COV2.S trial. Into the muscle, Ad26.COV2.S was dosed once or twice, 56 days apart.

Findings and limits, study-wide: Spike-specific TCR breadth was greater after Ad26.COV2.S than placebo.

Only in-frame clones appear in the TCRdb table, and some are missing; sequencing was by immunoSEQ multiplex PCR. Of a few hundred thousand clones listed, around nine tenths were seen once; the top ten hold 3.6%. The sequenced sample was peripheral blood, obtained in a trial of Ad26.COV2.S vaccine versus placebo. The rearrangement uses TRBV27 and TRBJ1-6, with 10 bases that match TRBD1. The sequence came from a person between 18 and 60 years old who received the Ad26.COV2.S COVID-19 vaccine or a placebo. CDR3 sequence reads: CASSPRTGGYSPLHF. For the CDR3, the DNA is TGTGCCAGCAGTCCGCGGACAGGGGGTTATTCACCCCTCCACTTT.